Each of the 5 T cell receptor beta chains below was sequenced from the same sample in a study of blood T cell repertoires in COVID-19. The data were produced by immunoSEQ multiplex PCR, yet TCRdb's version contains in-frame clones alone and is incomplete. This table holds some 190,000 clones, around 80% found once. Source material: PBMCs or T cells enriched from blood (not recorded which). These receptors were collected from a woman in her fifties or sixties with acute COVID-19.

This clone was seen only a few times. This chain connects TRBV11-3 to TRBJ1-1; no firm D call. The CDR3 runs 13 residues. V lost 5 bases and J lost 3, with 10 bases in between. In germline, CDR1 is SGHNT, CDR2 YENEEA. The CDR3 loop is CASSPSPHTEAFF. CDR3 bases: TGTGCCAGCAGCCCGAGCCCCCACACTGAAGCTTTCTTT.

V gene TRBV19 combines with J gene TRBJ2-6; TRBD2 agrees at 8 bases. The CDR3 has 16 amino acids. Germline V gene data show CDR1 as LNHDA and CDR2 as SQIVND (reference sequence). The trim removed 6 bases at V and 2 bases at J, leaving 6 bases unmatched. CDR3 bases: TGTGCCAGTAGACCGGGGGGGGTGGCTGGGGCCAACGTCCTGACTTTC. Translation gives CASRPGGVAGANVLTF.

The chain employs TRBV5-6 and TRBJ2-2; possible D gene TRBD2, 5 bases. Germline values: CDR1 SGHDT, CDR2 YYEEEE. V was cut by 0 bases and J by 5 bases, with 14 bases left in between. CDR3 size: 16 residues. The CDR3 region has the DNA TGTGCCAGCAGCTTGGGATCGGCGGGCGGGACCGGGGAGCTGTTTTTT. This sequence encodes CASSLGSAGGTGELFF. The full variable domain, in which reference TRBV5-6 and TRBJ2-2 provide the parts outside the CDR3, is DAGVTQSPTHLIKTRGQQVTLRCSPKSGHDTVSWYQQALGQGPQFIFQYYEEEERQRGNFPDRFSGHQFPNYSSELNVNALLLGDSALYLCASSLGSAGGTGELFFGEGSRLTVL.

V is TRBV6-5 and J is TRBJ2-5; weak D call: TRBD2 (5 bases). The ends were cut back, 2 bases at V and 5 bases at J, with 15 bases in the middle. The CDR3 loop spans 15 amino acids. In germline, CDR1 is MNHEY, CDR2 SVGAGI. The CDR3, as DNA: TGTGCCAGCAGTTACCAGGACTCCCGGCGGGAGACCCAGTACTTC. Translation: CASSYQDSRRETQYF.

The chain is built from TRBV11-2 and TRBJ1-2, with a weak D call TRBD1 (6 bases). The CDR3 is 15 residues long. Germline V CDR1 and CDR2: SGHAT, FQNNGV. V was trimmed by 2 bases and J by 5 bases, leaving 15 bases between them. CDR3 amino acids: CASSLNTGIEYGYTF. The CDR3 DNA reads TGTGCCAGCAGCTTAAACACAGGGATCGAATATGGCTACACCTTC. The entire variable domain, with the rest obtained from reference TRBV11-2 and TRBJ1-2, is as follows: EAGVAQSPRYKIIEKRQSVAFWCNPISGHATLYWYQQILGQGPKLLIQFQNNGVVDDSQLPKDRFSAERLKGVDSTLKIQPAKLEDSAVYLCASSLNTGIEYGYTFGSGTRLTVV.